This is a list of T cell receptor beta chains from one sample in a study of shared clonotypes between healthy human individuals. Assay: immunoSEQ multiplex PCR; the TCRdb copy retains only in-frame clones and omits some. Found here are about 520,000 clones, 90% to 97% of them singletons; the top ten hold about 0.06%. Input material: naive CD4+ T cells sorted from blood. These receptors all stem from a woman in her thirties in good health. CDR3s include the opening cysteine and the closing phenylalanine or tryptophan. Fields, in order: V gene, clone size, J gene, D gene, CDR3 protein, CDR3 DNA. D genes are given only for firm matches. The listing skips clone size in some rows; elsewhere it reads once, few, many or a size class.

V gene: TRBV5-3
clone size: -
J gene: TRBJ2-7
D gene: -
CDR3 protein: CARSYHDRGGSYEQYF
CDR3 DNA: TGTGCCAGAAGCTATCATGACAGGGGAGGGTCCTACGAGCAGTACTTC

V gene: TRBV7-9
clone size: -
J gene: TRBJ2-5
D gene: TRBD2
CDR3 protein: CASSLGRRGVGKETQYF
CDR3 DNA: TGTGCCAGCAGCTTAGGCCGTCGGGGGGTGGGAAAAGAGACCCAGTACTTC

V gene: TRBV7-9
clone size: -
J gene: TRBJ1-5
D gene: -
CDR3 protein: CASSDQDHSGREHF
CDR3 DNA: TGTGCCAGCAGCGACCAGGATCATTCAGGACGAGAGCATTTT

V gene: TRBV6-6
clone size: -
J gene: TRBJ1-4
D gene: -
CDR3 protein: CASSSGKTNEKLFF
CDR3 DNA: TGTGCCAGCAGTTCAGGGAAAACTAATGAAAAACTGTTTTTT

V gene: TRBV11-2
clone size: -
J gene: TRBJ2-7
D gene: TRBD2
CDR3 protein: CASSSTNSGRLYEQYF
CDR3 DNA: TGTGCCAGCAGCTCGACAAATAGCGGGAGGCTCTACGAGCAGTACTTC

V gene: TRBV18
clone size: -
J gene: TRBJ2-3
D gene: TRBD1
CDR3 protein: CASSPDRGADTQYF
CDR3 DNA: TGTGCCAGCTCACCGGACAGGGGGGCAGATACGCAGTATTTT

V gene: TRBV10-3
clone size: once
J gene: TRBJ2-7
D gene: TRBD2
CDR3 protein: CAISQQGLPSAGGLHEQYF
CDR3 DNA: TGTGCCATCAGTCAACAGGGGCTTCCTTCTGCGGGAGGGCTCCACGAGCAGTACTTC

V gene: TRBV14
clone size: -
J gene: TRBJ2-5
D gene: TRBD2
CDR3 protein: CASSQDERLAGFQETQYF
CDR3 DNA: TGTGCCAGCAGCCAAGACGAGCGACTAGCGGGCTTCCAAGAGACCCAGTACTTC

V gene: TRBV14
clone size: -
J gene: TRBJ2-3
D gene: -
CDR3 protein: CASSQGGGTRWADTQYF
CDR3 DNA: TGTGCCAGCAGCCAAGGAGGCGGAACACGGTGGGCAGATACGCAGTATTTT

V gene: TRBV4-1
clone size: -
J gene: TRBJ2-3
D gene: -
CDR3 protein: CASSHPVRADTQYF
CDR3 DNA: TGCGCCAGCAGCCATCCCGTAAGGGCAGATACGCAGTATTTT

V gene: TRBV6-5
clone size: -
J gene: TRBJ2-7
D gene: -
CDR3 protein: CASSYTSGRGRREQYF
CDR3 DNA: TGTGCCAGCAGTTACACGTCGGGACGGGGGCGTCGCGAGCAGTACTTC

V gene: TRBV2
clone size: few
J gene: TRBJ1-5
D gene: -
CDR3 protein: CASSPDINQPQHF
CDR3 DNA: TGTGCCAGCAGCCCCGACATCAATCAGCCCCAGCATTTT

V gene: TRBV7-2
clone size: -
J gene: TRBJ2-1
D gene: -
CDR3 protein: CASSLDPWRPSSYNEQFF
CDR3 DNA: TGTGCCAGCAGCTTAGACCCCTGGCGGCCGAGCTCCTACAATGAGCAGTTCTTC

V gene: TRBV18
clone size: -
J gene: TRBJ2-3
D gene: -
CDR3 protein: CASSPGDGDTQYF
CDR3 DNA: TGTGCCAGCTCCCCTGGCGACGGGGATACGCAGTATTTT

V gene: TRBV27
clone size: -
J gene: TRBJ2-7
D gene: -
CDR3 protein: CASRGSGRAYEQYF
CDR3 DNA: TGTGCCAGCAGAGGATCGGGACGAGCCTACGAGCAGTACTTC

V gene: TRBV2
clone size: -
J gene: TRBJ2-1
D gene: -
CDR3 protein: CASLGGFTYNEQFF
CDR3 DNA: TGTGCCAGCTTGGGGGGTTTTACCTACAATGAGCAGTTCTTC

V gene: TRBV2
clone size: -
J gene: TRBJ2-7
D gene: TRBD2
CDR3 protein: CASTLAGLYEQYF
CDR3 DNA: TGTGCCAGCACTCTAGCGGGGCTGTACGAGCAGTACTTC

V gene: TRBV5-1
clone size: -
J gene: TRBJ1-1
D gene: TRBD1
CDR3 protein: CASSKDRVGYAEAFF
CDR3 DNA: TGCGCCAGCAGCAAGGACAGGGTGGGGTACGCTGAAGCTTTCTTT

V gene: TRBV4-1
clone size: -
J gene: TRBJ2-7
D gene: TRBD1
CDR3 protein: CASSRDRGAYEQYF
CDR3 DNA: TGCGCCAGCAGCCGAGACAGGGGAGCCTACGAGCAGTACTTC

V gene: TRBV27
clone size: -
J gene: TRBJ2-1
D gene: TRBD2
CDR3 protein: CASSPRRPTSDIFNEQFF
CDR3 DNA: TGTGCCAGCAGTCCTCGACGGCCGACTAGCGATATATTCAATGAGCAGTTCTTC

V gene: TRBV7-8
clone size: -
J gene: TRBJ2-7
D gene: -
CDR3 protein: CASSFPPWDPVYEQYF
CDR3 DNA: TGTGCCAGCAGCTTCCCCCCCTGGGACCCAGTCTACGAGCAGTACTTC

V gene: TRBV4-2
clone size: few
J gene: TRBJ2-7
D gene: TRBD2
CDR3 protein: CASSQDSGGTYEQYF
CDR3 DNA: TGTGCCAGCAGCCAAGATTCCGGGGGGACCTACGAGCAGTACTTC

V gene: TRBV4-1
clone size: -
J gene: TRBJ2-1
D gene: TRBD2
CDR3 protein: CASSHPLAGPRVDEQFF
CDR3 DNA: TGCGCCAGCAGCCATCCATTAGCGGGACCGCGTGTGGATGAGCAGTTCTTC

V gene: TRBV30
clone size: once
J gene: TRBJ1-4
D gene: -
CDR3 protein: CAWSHPGEGNEKLFF
CDR3 DNA: TGTGCCTGGAGTCACCCAGGAGAGGGGAATGAAAAACTGTTTTTT

V gene: TRBV5-1
clone size: -
J gene: TRBJ1-2
D gene: TRBD1
CDR3 protein: CASRAPGQGASGYTF
CDR3 DNA: TGCGCCAGCAGAGCTCCAGGACAGGGGGCGTCGGGCTACACCTTC

V gene: TRBV5-1
clone size: -
J gene: TRBJ2-7
D gene: TRBD2
CDR3 protein: CASSPPGLAETYEQYF
CDR3 DNA: TGCGCCAGCAGCCCACCGGGACTAGCGGAAACCTACGAGCAGTACTTC

V gene: TRBV28
clone size: -
J gene: TRBJ2-3
D gene: TRBD2
CDR3 protein: CASRPTSEDTQYF
CDR3 DNA: TGTGCCAGCAGGCCGACTAGCGAAGATACGCAGTATTTT

V gene: TRBV12-5
clone size: -
J gene: TRBJ1-1
D gene: TRBD1
CDR3 protein: CASGLGQGANTEAFF
CDR3 DNA: TGTGCTAGTGGTTTGGGACAGGGGGCTAACACTGAAGCTTTCTTT